This entry is about one T cell receptor beta chain. The data derive from a study of blood T cell repertoires in COVID-19. On the study more broadly: In each case, the material was cDNA or gDNA derived from T cells, B-cell-depleted T cells, or PBMCs.

The CDR3 covers 15 residues. V was clipped by 1 base and J by 0 bases, with 8 bases between them. Germline V gene sequence: CDR1 LGHDT, CDR2 YNNKEL (reference sequence). Sequencing used immunoSEQ multiplex PCR; TCRdb keeps in-frame clones, though not all of them. The sample has some 240,000 clones, around 80% seen once. The sequenced sample was peripheral blood. The chain joins TRBV3-1 (or the pseudogene TRBV3-2) to TRBJ2-3; no clear D gene. The sequence was collected from a human donor in a cohort sampled during active COVID-19. In nucleotides, the CDR3 is TGTGCCAGCAGCCAAGCACAGATTAGCACAGATACGCAGTATTTT. This gives the protein CASSQAQISTDTQYF.